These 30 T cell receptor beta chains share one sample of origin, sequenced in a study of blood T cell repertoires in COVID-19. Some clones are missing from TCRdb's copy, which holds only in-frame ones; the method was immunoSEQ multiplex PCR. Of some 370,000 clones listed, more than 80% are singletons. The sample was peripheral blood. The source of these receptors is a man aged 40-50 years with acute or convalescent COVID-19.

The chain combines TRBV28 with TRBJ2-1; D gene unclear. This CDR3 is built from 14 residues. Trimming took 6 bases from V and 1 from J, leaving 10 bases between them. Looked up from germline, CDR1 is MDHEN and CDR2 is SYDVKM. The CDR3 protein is CASRSEFSYNEQFF. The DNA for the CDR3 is TGTGCCAGCAGGAGTGAGTTTTCCTACAATGAGCAGTTCTTC.

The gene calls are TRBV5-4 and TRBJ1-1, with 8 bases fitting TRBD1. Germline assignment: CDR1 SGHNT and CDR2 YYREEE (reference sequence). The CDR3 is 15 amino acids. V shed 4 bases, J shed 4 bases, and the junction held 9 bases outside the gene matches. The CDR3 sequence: CASSRQDRVSTEAFF. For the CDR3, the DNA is TGTGCCAGCAGCAGACAGGACAGGGTTTCCACTGAAGCTTTCTTT.

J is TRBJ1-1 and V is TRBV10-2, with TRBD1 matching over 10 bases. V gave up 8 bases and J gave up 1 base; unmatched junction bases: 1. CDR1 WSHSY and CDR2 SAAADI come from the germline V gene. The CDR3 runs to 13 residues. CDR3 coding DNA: TGCGCCAGCGGGACAGGGGCGAACACTGAAGCTTTCTTT. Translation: CASGTGANTEAFF.

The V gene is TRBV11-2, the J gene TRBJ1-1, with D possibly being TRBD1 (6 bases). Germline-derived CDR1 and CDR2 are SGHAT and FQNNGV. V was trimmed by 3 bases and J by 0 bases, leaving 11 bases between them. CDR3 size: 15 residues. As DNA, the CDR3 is TGTGCCAGCAGCTTTCAGGGGACAATGAACACTGAAGCTTTCTTT. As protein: CASSFQGTMNTEAFF.

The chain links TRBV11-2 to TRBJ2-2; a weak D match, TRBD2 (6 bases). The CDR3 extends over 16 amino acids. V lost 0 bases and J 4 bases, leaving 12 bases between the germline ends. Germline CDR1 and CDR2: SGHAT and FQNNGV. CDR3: CASSLERQGGTGELFF. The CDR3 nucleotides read TGTGCCAGCAGCTTAGAGCGCCAGGGAGGCACCGGGGAGCTGTTTTTT.

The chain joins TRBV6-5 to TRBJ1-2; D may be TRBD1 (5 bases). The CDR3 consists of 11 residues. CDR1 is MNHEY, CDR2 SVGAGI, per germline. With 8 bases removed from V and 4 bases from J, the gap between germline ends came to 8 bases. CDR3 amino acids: CASGGGYGYTF. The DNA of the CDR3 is TGTGCCAGCGGCGGGGGCTATGGCTACACCTTC.

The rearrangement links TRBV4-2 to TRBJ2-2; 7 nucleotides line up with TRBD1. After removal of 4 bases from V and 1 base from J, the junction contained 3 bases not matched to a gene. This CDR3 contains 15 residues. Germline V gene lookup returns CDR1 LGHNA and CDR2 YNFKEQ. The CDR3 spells CASSPRQGNTGELFF. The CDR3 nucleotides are TGTGCCAGCAGCCCGAGACAGGGGAACACCGGGGAGCTGTTTTTT.

The CDR3 loop is CASSPSISGGELFF. The CDR3 DNA reads as TGTGCCAGCAGTCCTTCAATCTCCGGCGGGGAGCTGTTTTTT. The chain uses TRBV2 and TRBJ2-2; D is unclear. Trimming cost V 5 bases and J 7 bases, with 14 bases left between them. CDR3 length: 14 amino acids. Germline V CDR1 and CDR2: SNHLY, FYNNEI.

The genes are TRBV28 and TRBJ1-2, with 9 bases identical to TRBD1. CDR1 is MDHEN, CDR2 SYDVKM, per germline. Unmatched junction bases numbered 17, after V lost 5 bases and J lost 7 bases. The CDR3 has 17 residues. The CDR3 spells CASSPPLGDREARGYTF. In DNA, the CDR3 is TGTGCCAGCAGTCCGCCCTTGGGGGACAGGGAAGCACGTGGCTACACCTTC.

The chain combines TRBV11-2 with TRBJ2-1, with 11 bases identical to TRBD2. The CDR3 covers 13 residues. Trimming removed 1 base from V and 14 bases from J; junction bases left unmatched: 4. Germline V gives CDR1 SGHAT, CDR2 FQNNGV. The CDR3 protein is CASSLASGGPKFF. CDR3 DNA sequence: TGTGCCAGCAGCTTAGCTAGCGGGGGGCCCAAGTTCTTC.

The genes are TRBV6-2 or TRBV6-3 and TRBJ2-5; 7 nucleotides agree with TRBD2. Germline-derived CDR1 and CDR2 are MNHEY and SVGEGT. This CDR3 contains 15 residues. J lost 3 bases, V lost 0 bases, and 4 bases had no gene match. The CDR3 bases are TGTGCCAGCAGTTACTCTCCCCTAGCGGAAGAGACCCAGTACTTC. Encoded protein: CASSYSPLAEETQYF.

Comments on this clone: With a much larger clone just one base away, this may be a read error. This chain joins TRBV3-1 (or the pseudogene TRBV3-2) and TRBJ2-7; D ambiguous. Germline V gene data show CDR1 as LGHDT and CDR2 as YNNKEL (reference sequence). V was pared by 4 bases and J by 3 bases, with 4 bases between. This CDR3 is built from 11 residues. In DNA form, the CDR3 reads TGTGCCAGCAGCCTACACTACGAGCAGTACTTC. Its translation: CASSLHYEQYF.

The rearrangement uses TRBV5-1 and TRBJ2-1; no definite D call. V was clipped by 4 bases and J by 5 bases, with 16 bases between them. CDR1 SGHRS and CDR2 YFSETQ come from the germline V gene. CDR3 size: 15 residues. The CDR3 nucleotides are TGCGCCAGCAGCCCATTTCTGAGAACTAACAATGAGCAGTTCTTC. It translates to CASSPFLRTNNEQFF.

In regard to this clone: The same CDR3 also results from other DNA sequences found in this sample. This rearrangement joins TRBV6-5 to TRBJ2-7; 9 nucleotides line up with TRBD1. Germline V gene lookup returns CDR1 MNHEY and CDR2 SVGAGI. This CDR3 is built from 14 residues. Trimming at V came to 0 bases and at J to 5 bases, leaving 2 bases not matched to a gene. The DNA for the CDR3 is TGTGCCAGCAGTTACTCGGGACAGGGCGACGAGCAGTACTTC. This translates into CASSYSGQGDEQYF.

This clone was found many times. The CDR3 spells CASASGTTDTGELFF. The CDR3 nucleotides read TGTGCCTCCGCTAGCGGGACCACCGACACCGGGGAGCTGTTTTTT. This rearrangement joins TRBV24-1 to TRBJ2-2; 9 bases align to TRBD2. CDR3 length: 15 residues. The V gene's germline CDR1 is KGHDR and CDR2 SFDVKD. Unmatched junction bases numbered 10, after V lost 12 bases and J lost 3 bases.

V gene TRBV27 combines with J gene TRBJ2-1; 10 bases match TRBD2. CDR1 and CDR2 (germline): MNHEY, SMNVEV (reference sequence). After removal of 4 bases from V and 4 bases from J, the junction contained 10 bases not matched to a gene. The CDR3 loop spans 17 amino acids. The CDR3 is CASSSRTSGPQYNEQFF. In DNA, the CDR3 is TGTGCCAGCAGTTCTCGGACTAGCGGCCCCCAGTACAATGAGCAGTTCTTC.

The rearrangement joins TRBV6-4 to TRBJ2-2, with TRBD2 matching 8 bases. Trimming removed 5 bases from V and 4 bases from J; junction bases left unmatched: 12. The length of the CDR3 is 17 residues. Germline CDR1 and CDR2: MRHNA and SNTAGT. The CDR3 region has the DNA TGTGCCAGCAGTTTTCTGCCCCCCGGGAGGGGCACCGGGGAGCTGTTTTTT. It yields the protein CASSFLPPGRGTGELFF.

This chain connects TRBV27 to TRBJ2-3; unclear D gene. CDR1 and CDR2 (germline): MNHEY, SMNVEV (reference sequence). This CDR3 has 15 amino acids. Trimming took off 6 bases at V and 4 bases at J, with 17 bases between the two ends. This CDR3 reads CASRLSNPRADTQYF. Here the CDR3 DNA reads TGTGCCAGCAGGCTTTCGAACCCACGGGCAGATACGCAGTATTTT.

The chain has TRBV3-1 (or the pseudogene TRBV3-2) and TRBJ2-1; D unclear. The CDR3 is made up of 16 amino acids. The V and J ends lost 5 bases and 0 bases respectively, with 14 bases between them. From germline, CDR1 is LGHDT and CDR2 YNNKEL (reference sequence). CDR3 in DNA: TGTGCCAGCAGCAATGTAGCTGTTAGCTCCTACAATGAGCAGTTCTTC. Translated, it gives CASSNVAVSSYNEQFF.

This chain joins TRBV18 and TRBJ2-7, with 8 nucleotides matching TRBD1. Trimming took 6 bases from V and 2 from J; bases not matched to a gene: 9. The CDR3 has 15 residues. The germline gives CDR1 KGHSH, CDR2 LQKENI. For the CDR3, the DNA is TGTGCCAGCTCGCCCGGACAGGGAGAAACCTACGAGCAGTACTTC. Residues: CASSPGQGETYEQYF.

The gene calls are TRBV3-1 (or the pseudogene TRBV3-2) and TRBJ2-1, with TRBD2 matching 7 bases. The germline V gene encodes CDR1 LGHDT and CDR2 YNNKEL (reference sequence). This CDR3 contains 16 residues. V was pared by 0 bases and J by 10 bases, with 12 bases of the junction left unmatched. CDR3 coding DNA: TGTGCCAGCAGCCAAGACCTAGCGGTTGTTACGTCGGAGCAGTTCTTC. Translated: CASSQDLAVVTSEQFF.

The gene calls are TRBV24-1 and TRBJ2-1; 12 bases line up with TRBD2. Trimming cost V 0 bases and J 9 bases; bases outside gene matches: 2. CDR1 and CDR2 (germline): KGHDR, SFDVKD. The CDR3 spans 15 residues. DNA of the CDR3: TGTGCCACCAGTGATTTGTCTAGCGGGAGGGGTGAGCAGTTCTTC. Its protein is CATSDLSSGRGEQFF.

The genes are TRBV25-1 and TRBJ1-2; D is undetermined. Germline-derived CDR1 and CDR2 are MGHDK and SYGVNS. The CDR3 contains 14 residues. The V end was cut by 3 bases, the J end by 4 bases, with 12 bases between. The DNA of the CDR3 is TGTGCCAGCAGTGATTGGGAGAGGCCCTATGGCTACACCTTC. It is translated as CASSDWERPYGYTF.

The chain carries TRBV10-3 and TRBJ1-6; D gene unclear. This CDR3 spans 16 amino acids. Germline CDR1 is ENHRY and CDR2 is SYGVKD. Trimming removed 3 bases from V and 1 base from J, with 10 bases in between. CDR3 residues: CAISDERESYNSPLHF. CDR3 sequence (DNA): TGTGCCATCAGTGATGAGAGGGAGTCCTATAATTCACCCCTCCACTTT.

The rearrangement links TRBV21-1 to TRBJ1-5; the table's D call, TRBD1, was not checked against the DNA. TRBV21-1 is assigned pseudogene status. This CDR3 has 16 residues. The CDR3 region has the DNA TGTGCCAGCAGCAGAGCCCCGGGACAGCACAATCAGCCCCAGCATTTT. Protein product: CASSRAPGQHNQPQHF.

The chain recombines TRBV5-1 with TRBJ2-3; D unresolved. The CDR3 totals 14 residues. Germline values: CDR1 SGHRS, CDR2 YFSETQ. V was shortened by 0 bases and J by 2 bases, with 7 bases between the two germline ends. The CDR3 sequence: CASSLGVFTDTQYF. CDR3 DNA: TGCGCCAGCAGCTTGGGAGTCTTCACAGATACGCAGTATTTT.

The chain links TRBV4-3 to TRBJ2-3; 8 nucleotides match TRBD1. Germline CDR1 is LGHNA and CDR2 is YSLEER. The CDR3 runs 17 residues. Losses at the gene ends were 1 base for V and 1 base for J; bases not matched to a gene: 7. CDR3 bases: TGCGCCAGCAGCCAAGCCAGGGGGCGTGTGGGCACAGATACGCAGTATTTT. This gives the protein CASSQARGRVGTDTQYF.

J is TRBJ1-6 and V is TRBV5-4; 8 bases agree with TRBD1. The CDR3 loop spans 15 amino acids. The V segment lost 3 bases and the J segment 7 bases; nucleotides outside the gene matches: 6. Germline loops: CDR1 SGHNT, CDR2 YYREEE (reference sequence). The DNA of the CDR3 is TGTGCCAGCAGCTCAAAGACAGGGGTAAATTCACCCCTCCACTTT. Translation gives CASSSKTGVNSPLHF.

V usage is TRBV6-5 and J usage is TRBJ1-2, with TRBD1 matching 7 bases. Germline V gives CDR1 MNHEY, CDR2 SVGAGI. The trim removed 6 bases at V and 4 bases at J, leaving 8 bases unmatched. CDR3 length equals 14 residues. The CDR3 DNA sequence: TGTGCCAGCAGAGACGGCGGGACAGTCTATGGCTACACCTTC. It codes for CASRDGGTVYGYTF.

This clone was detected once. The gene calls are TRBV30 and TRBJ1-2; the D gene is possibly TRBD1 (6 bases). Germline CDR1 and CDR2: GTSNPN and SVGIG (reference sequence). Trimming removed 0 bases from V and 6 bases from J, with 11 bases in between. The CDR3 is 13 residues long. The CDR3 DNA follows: TGTGCCTGGAGTGTACAGGGTGTGGATGGCTACACCTTC. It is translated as CAWSVQGVDGYTF.